Sequencing of this T cell receptor (beta chain) was carried out in a study of T cell repertoires in cytomegalovirus infection. General study points: The ex vivo response showed dominance by HLA-C-restricted CMV-specific TCR beta clonotypes.

Each CDR3 protein gets one entry after TCRdb re-called the reads with MiXCR. The data show approximately 120,000 distinct CDR3 sequences, roughly 30% seen once. The sample holds a few counts of this clonotype. Its specificity is unknown. Trimming left V 3 bases short and J 10 bases short, with 10 bases between. Germline V gene lookup returns CDR1 LNHDA and CDR2 SQIVND (reference sequence). There are 13 residues in the CDR3. The sequenced sample was CD8+ T cells from cultured PBMCs, obtained from culture after CMV antigen stimulation. The receptor's source is a human donor in good health (CMV status not recorded). Some clones in this sample may be carry-over from other donors' samples. V is TRBV19 and J is TRBJ1-6; D remains unclear. CDR3 amino acids: CASSIMQGSPLHF. The DNA for the CDR3 is TGTGCCAGTAGTATCATGCAAGGATCACCCCTCCACTTT. The full variable domain, completed using reference TRBV19 and TRBJ1-6, is DGGITQSPKYLFRKEGQNVTLSCEQNLNHDAMYWYRQDPGQGLRLIYYSQIVNDFQKGDIAEGYSVSREKKESFPLTVTSAQKNPTAFYLCASSIMQGSPLHFGNGTRLTVT.